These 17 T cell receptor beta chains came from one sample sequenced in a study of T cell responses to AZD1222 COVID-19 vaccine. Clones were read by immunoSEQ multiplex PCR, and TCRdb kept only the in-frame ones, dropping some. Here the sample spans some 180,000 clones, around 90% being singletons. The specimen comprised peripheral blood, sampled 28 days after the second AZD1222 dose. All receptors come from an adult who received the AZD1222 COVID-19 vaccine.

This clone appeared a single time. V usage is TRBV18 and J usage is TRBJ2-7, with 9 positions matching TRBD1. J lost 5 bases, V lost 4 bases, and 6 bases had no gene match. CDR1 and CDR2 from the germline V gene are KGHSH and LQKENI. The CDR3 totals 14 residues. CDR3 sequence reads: CASSLDRGAHEQYF. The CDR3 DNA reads TGTGCCAGCTCACTCGACAGGGGGGCCCACGAGCAGTACTTC.

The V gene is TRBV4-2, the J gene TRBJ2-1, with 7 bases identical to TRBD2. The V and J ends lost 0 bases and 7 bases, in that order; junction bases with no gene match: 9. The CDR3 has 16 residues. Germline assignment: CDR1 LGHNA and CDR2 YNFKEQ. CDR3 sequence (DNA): TGTGCCAGCAGCCAAGATCGTAATCTAGCGGCAAATGAGCAGTTCTTC. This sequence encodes CASSQDRNLAANEQFF.

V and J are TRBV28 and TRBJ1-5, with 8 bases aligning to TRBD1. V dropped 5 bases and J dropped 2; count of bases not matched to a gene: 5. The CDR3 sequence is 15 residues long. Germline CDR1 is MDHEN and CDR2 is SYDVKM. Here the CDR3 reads CASSTGGNGNQPQHF. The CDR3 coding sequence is TGTGCCAGCAGTACAGGGGGGAATGGCAATCAGCCCCAGCATTTT.

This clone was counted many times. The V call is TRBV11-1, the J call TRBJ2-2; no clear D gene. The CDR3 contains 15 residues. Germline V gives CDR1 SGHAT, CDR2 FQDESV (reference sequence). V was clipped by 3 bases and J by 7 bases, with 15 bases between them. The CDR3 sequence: CASSFNGEAVGELFF. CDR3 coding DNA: TGTGCCAGCAGCTTCAATGGGGAAGCTGTCGGGGAGCTGTTTTTT.

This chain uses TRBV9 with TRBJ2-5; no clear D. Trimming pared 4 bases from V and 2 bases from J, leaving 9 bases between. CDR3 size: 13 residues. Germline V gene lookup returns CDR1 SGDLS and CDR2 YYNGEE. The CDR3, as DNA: TGTGCCAGCAGCTCCGAAACACAAGAGACCCAGTACTTC. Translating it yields CASSSETQETQYF.

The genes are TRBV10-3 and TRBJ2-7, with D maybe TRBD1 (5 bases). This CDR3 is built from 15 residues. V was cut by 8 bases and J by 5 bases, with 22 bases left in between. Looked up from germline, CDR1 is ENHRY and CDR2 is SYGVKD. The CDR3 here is CAISEGWQGSHEQYF. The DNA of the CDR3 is TGTGCCATCTCTGAAGGGTGGCAGGGTTCTCACGAGCAGTACTTC.

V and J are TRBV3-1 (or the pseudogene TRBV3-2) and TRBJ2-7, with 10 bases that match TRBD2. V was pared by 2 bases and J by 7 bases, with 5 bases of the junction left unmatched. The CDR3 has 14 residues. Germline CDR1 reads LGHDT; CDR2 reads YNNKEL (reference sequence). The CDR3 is CASSQPLAGTEQYF. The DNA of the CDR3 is TGTGCCAGCAGCCAACCACTAGCGGGAACTGAGCAGTACTTC.

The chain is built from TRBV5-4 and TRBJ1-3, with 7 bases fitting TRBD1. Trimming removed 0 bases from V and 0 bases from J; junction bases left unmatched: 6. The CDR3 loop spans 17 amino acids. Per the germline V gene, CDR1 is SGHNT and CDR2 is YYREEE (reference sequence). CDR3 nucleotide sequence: TGTGCCAGCAGCTTGGGGGGACAGATGGACTCTGGAAACACCATATATTTT. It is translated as CASSLGGQMDSGNTIYF. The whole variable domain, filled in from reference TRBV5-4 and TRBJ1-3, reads ETGVTQSPTHLIKTRGQQVTLRCSSQSGHNTVSWYQQALGQGPQFIFQYYREEENGRGNFPPRFSGLQFPNYSSELNVNALELDDSALYLCASSLGGQMDSGNTIYFGEGSWLTVV.

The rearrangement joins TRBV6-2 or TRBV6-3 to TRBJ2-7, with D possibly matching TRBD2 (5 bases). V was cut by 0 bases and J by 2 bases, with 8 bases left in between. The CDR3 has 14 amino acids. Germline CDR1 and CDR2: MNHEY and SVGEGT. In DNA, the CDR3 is TGTGCCAGCAGTTACTCGAGCGGACCCTACGAGCAGTACTTC. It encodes CASSYSSGPYEQYF.

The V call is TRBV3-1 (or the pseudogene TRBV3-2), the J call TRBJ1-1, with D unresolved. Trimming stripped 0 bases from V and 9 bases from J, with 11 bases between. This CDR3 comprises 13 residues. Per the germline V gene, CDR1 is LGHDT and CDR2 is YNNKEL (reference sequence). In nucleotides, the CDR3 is TGTGCCAGCAGCCAAGATCTAGGGCCGAAAGCTTTCTTT. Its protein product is CASSQDLGPKAFF.

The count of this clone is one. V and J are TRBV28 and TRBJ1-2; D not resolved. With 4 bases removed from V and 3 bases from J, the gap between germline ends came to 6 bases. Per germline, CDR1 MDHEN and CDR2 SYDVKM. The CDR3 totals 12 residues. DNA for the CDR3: TGTGCCAGCAGTTCGACGGACTATGGCTACACCTTC. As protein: CASSSTDYGYTF.

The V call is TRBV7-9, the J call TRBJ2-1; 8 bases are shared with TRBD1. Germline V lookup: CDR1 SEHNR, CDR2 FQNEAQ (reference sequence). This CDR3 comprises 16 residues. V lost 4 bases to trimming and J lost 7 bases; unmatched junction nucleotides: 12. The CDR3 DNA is TGTGCCAGCAGCTCGTCCGACAGGGGAGGTGTGAATGAGCAGTTCTTC. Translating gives CASSSSDRGGVNEQFF.

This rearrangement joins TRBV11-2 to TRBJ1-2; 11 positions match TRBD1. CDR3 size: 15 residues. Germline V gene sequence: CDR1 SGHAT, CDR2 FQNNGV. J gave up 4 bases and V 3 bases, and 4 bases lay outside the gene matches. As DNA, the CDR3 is TGTGCCAGCAGCTTTCCCGGACAGGGGGCCTATGGCTACACCTTC. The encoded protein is CASSFPGQGAYGYTF.

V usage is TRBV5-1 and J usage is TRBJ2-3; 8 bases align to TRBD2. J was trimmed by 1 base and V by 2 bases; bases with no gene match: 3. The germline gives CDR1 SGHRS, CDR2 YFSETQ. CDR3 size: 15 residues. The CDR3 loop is CASSLAGAGTDTQYF. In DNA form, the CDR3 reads TGCGCCAGCAGCTTAGCGGGAGCGGGCACAGATACGCAGTATTTT. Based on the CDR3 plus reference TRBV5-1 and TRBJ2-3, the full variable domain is KAGVTQTPRYLIKTRGQQVTLSCSPISGHRSVSWYQQTPGQGLQFLFEYFSETQRNKGNFPGRFSGRQFSNSRSEMNVSTLELGDSALYLCASSLAGAGTDTQYFGPGTRLTVL.

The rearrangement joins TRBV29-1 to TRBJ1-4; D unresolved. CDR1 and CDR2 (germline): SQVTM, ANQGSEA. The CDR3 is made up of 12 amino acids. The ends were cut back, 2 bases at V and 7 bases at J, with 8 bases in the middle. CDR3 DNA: TGCAGCGTTGAAACATTGGGTGAAAAACTGTTTTTT. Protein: CSVETLGEKLFF.

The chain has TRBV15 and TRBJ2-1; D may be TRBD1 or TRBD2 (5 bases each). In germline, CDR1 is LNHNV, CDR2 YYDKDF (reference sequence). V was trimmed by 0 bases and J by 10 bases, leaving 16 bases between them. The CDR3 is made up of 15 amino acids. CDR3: CATSRDRLGTVEQFF. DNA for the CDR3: TGTGCCACCAGCAGAGATCGACTGGGGACGGTCGAGCAGTTCTTC.

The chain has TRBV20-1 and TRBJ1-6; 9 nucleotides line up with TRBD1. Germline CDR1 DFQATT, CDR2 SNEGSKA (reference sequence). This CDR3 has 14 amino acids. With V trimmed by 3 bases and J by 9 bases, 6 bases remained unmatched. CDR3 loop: CSASRDREFSPLHF. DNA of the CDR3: TGCAGTGCTAGTCGGGACAGGGAGTTTTCACCCCTCCACTTT.